What follows is one T cell receptor (beta chain) and its context. The antigen remains undetermined. Trimming took 1 base from V and 9 from J, leaving 13 bases between them. Germline V gives CDR1 DFQATT, CDR2 SNEGSKA (reference sequence). CDR3 size: 13 residues. Specified time point: sample taken at primary tumor resection. This specimen comes from a study of spatial heterogeneity in lung cancer. One entry per CDR3 protein results from TCRdb running MiXCR on the 5' RACE reads. The table includes some 96,000 distinct CDR3 sequences, about 4.6% detected once. General observations from the study: Higher tumor mutation counts went along with higher counts of expanded intratumoral alpha and beta TCRs.

The origin of this receptor is a male donor with early-stage non-small cell lung cancer. The sequenced sample was lung tumor tissue, obtained at surgery. The chain recombines TRBV20-1 with TRBJ2-1; perhaps TRBD2 as D (5 bases). DNA for the CDR3: TGCAGTGCTAGAGTGGCTAGCTTGGGTGAGCAGTTCTTC. It encodes CSARVASLGEQFF.